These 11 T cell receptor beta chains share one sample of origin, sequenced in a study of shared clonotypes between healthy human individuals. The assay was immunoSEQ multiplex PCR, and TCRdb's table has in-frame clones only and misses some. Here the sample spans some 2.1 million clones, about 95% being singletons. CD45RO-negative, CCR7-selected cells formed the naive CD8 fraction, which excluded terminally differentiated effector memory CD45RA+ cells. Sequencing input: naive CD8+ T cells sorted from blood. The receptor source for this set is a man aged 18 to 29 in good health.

CDR3 nucleotide sequence: TGTGCCAGCAGCCGGGACAGCGGATCCTACGAGCAGTACTTC. Translation gives CASSRDSGSYEQYF. The chain has TRBV9 and TRBJ2-7; 7 bases fit TRBD1. Per the germline V gene, CDR1 is SGDLS and CDR2 is YYNGEE. The CDR3 consists of 14 residues. V lost 4 bases, J lost 1 base, and 5 bases stayed unmatched.

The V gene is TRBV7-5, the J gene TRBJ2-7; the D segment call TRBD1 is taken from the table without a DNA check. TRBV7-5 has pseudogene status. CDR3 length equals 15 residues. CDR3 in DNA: TGTGCCAGAAGCAAAGGACAGCCGACACCCTACGAGCAGTACTTC. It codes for CARSKGQPTPYEQYF.

The CDR3 reads CASSPTDYPSYNEQFF. CDR3 DNA sequence: TGCGCCAGCAGTCCAACGGACTACCCCTCCTACAATGAGCAGTTCTTC. The chain is built from TRBV10-2 and TRBJ2-1; TRBD2 might be the D (6 bases). V dropped 5 bases and J dropped 0 bases, with 14 bases sitting between them. The CDR3 runs to 16 residues. The germline V gene encodes CDR1 WSHSY and CDR2 SAAADI.

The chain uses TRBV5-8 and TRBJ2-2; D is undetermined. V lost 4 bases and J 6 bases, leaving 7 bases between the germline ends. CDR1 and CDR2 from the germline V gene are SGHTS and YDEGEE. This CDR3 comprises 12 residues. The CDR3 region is CASSHLSGELFF. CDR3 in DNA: TGTGCCAGCAGCCACCTATCCGGGGAGCTGTTTTTT.

CDR3 in DNA: TGTGCCAGCAGCGACCGGGACAGGGGGCTTCAAGAGACCCAGTACTTC. This gives the protein CASSDRDRGLQETQYF. The V gene is TRBV7-9, the J gene TRBJ2-5; 12 bases line up with TRBD1. The CDR3 runs 16 residues. Germline-derived CDR1 and CDR2 are SEHNR and FQNEAQ (reference sequence). The V segment lost 5 bases and the J segment 2 bases; nucleotides outside the gene matches: 6.

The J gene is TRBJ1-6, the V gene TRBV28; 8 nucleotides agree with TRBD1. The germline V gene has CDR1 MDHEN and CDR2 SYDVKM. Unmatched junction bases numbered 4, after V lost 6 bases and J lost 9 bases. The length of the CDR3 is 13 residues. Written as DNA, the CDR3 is TGTGCCAGCAGACTAACAGGGGGTTCACCCCTCCACTTT. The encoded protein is CASRLTGGSPLHF.

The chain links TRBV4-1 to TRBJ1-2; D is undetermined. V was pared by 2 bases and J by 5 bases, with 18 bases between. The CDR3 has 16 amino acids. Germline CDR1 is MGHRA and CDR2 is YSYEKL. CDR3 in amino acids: CASSQRRLGSGYGYTF. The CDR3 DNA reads TGCGCCAGCAGCCAAAGACGGCTTGGTAGCGGGTATGGCTACACCTTC.

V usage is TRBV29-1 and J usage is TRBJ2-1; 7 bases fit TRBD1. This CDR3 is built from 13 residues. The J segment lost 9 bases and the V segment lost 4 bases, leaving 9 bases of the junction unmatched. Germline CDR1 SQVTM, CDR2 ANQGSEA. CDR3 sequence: CSVGSKGAIEQFF. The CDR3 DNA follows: TGCAGCGTTGGGTCCAAGGGGGCTATTGAGCAGTTCTTC.

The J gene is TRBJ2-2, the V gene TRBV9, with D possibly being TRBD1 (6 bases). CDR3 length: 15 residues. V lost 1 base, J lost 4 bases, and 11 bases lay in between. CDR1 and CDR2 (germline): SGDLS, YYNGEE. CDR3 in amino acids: CASSVMVGATGELFF. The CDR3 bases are TGTGCCAGCAGCGTAATGGTGGGGGCCACCGGGGAGCTGTTTTTT. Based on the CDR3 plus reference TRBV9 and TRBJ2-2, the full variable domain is DSGVTQTPKHLITATGQRVTLRCSPRSGDLSVYWYQQSLDQGLQFLIQYYNGEERAKGNILERFSAQQFPDLHSELNLSSLELGDSALYFCASSVMVGATGELFFGEGSRLTVL.

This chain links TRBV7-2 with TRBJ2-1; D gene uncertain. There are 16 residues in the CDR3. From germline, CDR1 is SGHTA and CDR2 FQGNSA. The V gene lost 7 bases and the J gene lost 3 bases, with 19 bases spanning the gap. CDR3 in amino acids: CASIQSRVGGYNEQFF. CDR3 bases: TGTGCCAGCATCCAATCAAGGGTAGGTGGCTACAATGAGCAGTTCTTC.

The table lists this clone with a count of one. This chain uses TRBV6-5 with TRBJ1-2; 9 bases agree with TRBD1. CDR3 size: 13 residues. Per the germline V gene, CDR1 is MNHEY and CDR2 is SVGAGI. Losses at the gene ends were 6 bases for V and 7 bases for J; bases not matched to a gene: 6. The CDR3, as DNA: TGTGCCAGCAGCACAGGGGGCGCATCTGGCTACACCTTC. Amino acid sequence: CASSTGGASGYTF.